This T cell receptor beta chain was identified during a study of shared clonotypes between healthy human individuals. Whole-study context: Serving as donors were two women and a few men, whose ages spanned 18 to 49. Study-level points and caveats: Large sequencing depth failed to make sorted-subset sequencing complete, rarefaction showed.

TCRdb keeps only in-frame clones here, not all; method: immunoSEQ multiplex PCR. The table lists some 680,000 clones, around 73% of them singletons. Notes on this clone: Its antigen remains unknown.

The investigators split CD4+ cells into a CD45RA+ naive subset and a CD45RA-negative memory subset. Trimming stripped 2 bases from V and 2 bases from J, with 9 bases between. This CDR3 contains 15 residues. Germline V CDR1 and CDR2: LNHDA, SQIVND (reference sequence). The J gene is TRBJ2-2, the V gene TRBV19; D may match TRBD1 or TRBD2 (5 bases each). The sequence was obtained from a young woman in good health. Sequencing was performed on memory CD4+ T cells sorted from blood. As for subset: CD45RA-negative fraction. The CDR3 DNA reads TGTGCCAGTAGTATACGGGGACCCAACACCGGGGAGCTGTTTTTT. It is translated as CASSIRGPNTGELFF.